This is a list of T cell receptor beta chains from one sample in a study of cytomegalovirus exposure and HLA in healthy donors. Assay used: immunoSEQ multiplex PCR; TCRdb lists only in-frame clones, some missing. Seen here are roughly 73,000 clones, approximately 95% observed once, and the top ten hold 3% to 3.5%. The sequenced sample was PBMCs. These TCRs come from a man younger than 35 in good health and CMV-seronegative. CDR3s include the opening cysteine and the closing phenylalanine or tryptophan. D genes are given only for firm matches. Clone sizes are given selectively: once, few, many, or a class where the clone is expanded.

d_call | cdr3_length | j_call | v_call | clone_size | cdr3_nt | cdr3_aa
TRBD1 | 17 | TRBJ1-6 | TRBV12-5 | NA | TGTGCTAGTGGTTTGGCGGGACAGCTACAGGATAATTCACCCCTCCACTTT | CASGLAGQLQDNSPLHF
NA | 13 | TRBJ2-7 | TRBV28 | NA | TGTGCCAGCACATCGCCCGGCCCCAGGGAGCAGTACTTC | CASTSPGPREQYF
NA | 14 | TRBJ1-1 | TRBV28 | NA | TGTGCCAGCAACCCGACAGGACGGAACACTGAAGCTTTCTTT | CASNPTGRNTEAFF
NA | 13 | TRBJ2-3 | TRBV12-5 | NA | TGTGCTAGTAACGGGGGAATCACAGATACGCAGTATTTT | CASNGGITDTQYF
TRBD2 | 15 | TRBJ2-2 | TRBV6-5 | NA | TGTGCCAGCAGTCCCGCAGCGGGGGAGGTCGGGGAGCTGTTTTTT | CASSPAAGEVGELFF
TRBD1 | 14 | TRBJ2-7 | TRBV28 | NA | TGTGCCAGCAGCCCGGGACAGAGATTTTACGAGCAGTACTTC | CASSPGQRFYEQYF
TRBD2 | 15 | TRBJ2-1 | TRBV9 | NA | TGTGCCAGCAGCTCCCCCAGCGGGGGAGGCAATGAGCAGTTCTTC | CASSSPSGGGNEQFF
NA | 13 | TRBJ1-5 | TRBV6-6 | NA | TGTGCCAGCAGGGGGAGACAAGATCAGCCCCAGCATTTT | CASRGRQDQPQHF
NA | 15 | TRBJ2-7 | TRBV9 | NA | TGTGCCAGCAGCGTTGGAGGATTCGAGGGCTACGAGCAGTACTTC | CASSVGGFEGYEQYF
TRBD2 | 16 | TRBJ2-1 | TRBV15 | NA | TGTGCCACCAGCGGAATACTAGCGGGGGACTACAATGAGCAGTTCTTC | CATSGILAGDYNEQFF
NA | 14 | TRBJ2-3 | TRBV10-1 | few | TGCGCCAGCAGTGAGTCGGGGGGACGAAAGGCGCAGTATTTT | CASSESGGRKAQYF
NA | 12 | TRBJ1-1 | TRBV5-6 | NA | TGTGCCAGCAGCTTCGGGGGCACTGAAGCTTTCTTT | CASSFGGTEAFF
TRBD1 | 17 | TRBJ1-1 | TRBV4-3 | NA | TGCGCCAGCGGAAACCTGGGACAGGGCATCCTGAACACTGAAGCTTTCTTT | CASGNLGQGILNTEAFF